This T cell receptor beta chain was retrieved from a study of blood T cell repertoires in COVID-19. On the study more broadly: Whether acute or convalescent, the COVID-19 samples came from the United States, Italy and Spain.

On this clone: The same CDR3 can be traced to other DNA sequences in this sample.

Authors' processing steps: Using reference gene primer amplification, nucleated cell counts were estimated. Assay used: immunoSEQ multiplex PCR; TCRdb lists only in-frame clones, some missing. Clone size and the V and J calls come from that table; the DNA yielded D and trimming. The data hold roughly 400,000 clones, with roughly nine tenths observed a single time. Participants were placed into cohorts based on the clinical history they reported. Germline loops: CDR1 SGHTA, CDR2 FQGTGA. This CDR3 has 13 amino acids. Trimming left V 3 bases short and J 1 base short, with 6 bases between. The sample comprised PBMCs or T cells enriched from blood (not recorded which). The receptor was isolated from a woman aged 30 to 39 who had recovered from COVID-19. This sequence joins TRBV7-3 and TRBJ1-1, with D hard to call. The CDR3 region is CASSLEGNTEAFF. The CDR3 region has the DNA TGTGCCAGCAGCTTGGAGGGGAACACTGAAGCTTTCTTT.